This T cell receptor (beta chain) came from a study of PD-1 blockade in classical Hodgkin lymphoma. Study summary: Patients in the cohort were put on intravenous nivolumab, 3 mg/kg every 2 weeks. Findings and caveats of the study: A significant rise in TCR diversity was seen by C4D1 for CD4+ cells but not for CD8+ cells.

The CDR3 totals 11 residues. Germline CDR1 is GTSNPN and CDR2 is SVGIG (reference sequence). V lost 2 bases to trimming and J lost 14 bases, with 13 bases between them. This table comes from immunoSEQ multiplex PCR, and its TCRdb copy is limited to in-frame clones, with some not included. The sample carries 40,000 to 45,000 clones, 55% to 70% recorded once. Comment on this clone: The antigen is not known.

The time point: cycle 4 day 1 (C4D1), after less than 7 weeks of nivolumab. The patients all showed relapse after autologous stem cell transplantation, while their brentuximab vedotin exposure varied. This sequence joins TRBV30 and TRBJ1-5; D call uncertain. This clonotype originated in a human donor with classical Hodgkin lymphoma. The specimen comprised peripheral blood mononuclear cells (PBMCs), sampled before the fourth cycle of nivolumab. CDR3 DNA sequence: TGTGCCTGGAGTCTCCCCGGAGCGGAGCATTTT. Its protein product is CAWSLPGAEHF.